This T cell receptor beta chain was sequenced during a study of cytomegalovirus exposure and HLA in healthy donors (dated by TCRdb to the late 2010s). In the study overall: According to an earlier analysis of 550 to 700 of the donors, about 179 million T cells yielded 117 million unique TCR beta sequences and 276 Gb of sequence data. An early release that covered approximately 600 HLA-typed donors contained 300 to 350 gigabases of sequencing data and 75 million to 100 million unique TCR sequences. Of the roughly 400 genotyped donors, roughly 80% fell in the genetic ancestry cluster associated with self-reported Caucasian donors. The study aimed to test whether cataloging public T cell receptors could reveal signatures of past pathogen exposure. Using immunosequencing, the study profiled T cell repertoires from 666 subjects and related those repertoires to cytomegalovirus serostatus. A separate validation cohort of roughly 110 different subjects was used in addition to the roughly 720-subject first cohort. To predict cytomegalovirus infection status, the study combined high-throughput TCR immunosequencing, statistical association of individual TCRs with disease status, and machine learning. In a later analysis, previously published TCR beta repertoires from 550 to 700 donors were re-analyzed and high-resolution HLA genotyping was added so that TCR occurrence patterns could be studied. Rather than drawing on any new phenotypic data, the later analysis identified candidate immune exposures from TCR beta sequences and the way those sequences occurred across donors. An earlier analysis of fewer than 750 of the donors used high-throughput TCR beta sequencing to judge whether each TCR beta V gene segment behaved as functional or pseudogenic. Donor age, sex, ethnicity and CMV serostatus were compiled alongside the repertoire data. A later genetic analysis took genome-wide SNP genotypes for 398 of the 666 donors and used that subset as a discovery cohort. All discovery cohort repertoires had been generated using a single sequencing platform. HLA typing included class I and class II loci at four-digit resolution. The number of donors typed differed by locus, with about 629-630 for A, B, C, DRB1 and DQB1, roughly 520 for DQA1, 600 to 610 for DPA1, and approximately 470 for DPB1. Four to six DR-DQ haplotypes were handled as single units for association and clustering, since linkage in the cohort was strong. On average, about 200,000 unique TCR beta nucleotide sequences were sequenced per donor among a few hundred genotyped donors of the cohort, with 15% to 20% of those sequences being non-productive. Here is what the overall study found, with its caveats: Compared with equally common non-associated chains, HLA-associated TCR beta chains in a later analysis were more clonally expanded and had lower generation probabilities. According to the authors, the approach could potentially be generalized to other disease states and immunological phenotypes. In a later analysis, several top co-occurrence clusters were reported to appear linked to parvovirus B19, influenza, CMV and Epstein-Barr virus. Linkage disequilibrium might explain the correlated functional status among segregating V segments, but an unknown experimental factor could not be excluded. A later genetic analysis associated a missense DCLRE1C variant with V-gene and J-gene trimming of TCR beta chains, and an independent cohort replicated the association. In a later analysis, the rate of TCR association differed among HLA loci, with DRB1 alleles having the most associated TCRs and HLA-C alleles having the fewest. Because counts were too low, some 17 rarely observed V segments, including chromosome 9 orphons, were left out of the earlier analysis of 500 to 650 of the donors. HLA typing was unavailable for some donors at each locus, so association tests used only the typed subset. Most TCR sequences were observed very rarely across donors, whereas some public TCRs were present in many individuals. Only TCR beta chains were sequenced in this cohort, and the absence of alpha or paired-chain data limited detectable features. Strong co-occurrence of HLA alleles, especially DR and DQ, made assigning TCR associations to individual alleles difficult. Cytomegalovirus status was reported to be diagnosed by the classifier with high specificity and sensitivity in both the original and validation cohorts. Three of the identified cytomegalovirus-associated TCR beta chains were confirmed in vitro to be specific for cytomegalovirus antigens. At a false discovery rate of 0.05, a later analysis linked some 17,000 TCR beta sequences to specific HLA alleles. According to a later genetic analysis, donors in an Asian-associated ancestry cluster had fewer N-insertions in productive TCRs than the approximately 630-donor mean. The study gave a list of under 200 TCR beta chains associated with cytomegalovirus. A further reported finding was that TCR beta sequences accurately predicted the HLA-A and HLA-B alleles for most subjects in the first cohort. Broadly in line with IMGT annotations, most TCR beta V segments showed up in productive rearrangements about 87% or about 30% of the time in an earlier analysis of 587 of the donors. The sequencing pipeline was judged likely to have produced a cluster of highly shared sequence variants as a technical artifact. According to a later analysis, most CMV-associated TCR beta chains appeared to be HLA-restricted, and the HLA associations seemed to be driven largely by CMV exposure. Sequencing depth was assumed to be roughly uniform across donors in the presence/absence analyses, though that assumption may not hold. Some IMGT-functional V segments, including TRBV6-2 and TRBV6-3, could not be told apart with the 87-base-pair reads, so those segments were excluded. For the cohort, immune exposure information was limited to CMV serostatus.

V ends up 8 bases short and J 1 base short, with an unmatched junction base count of 8. Reading from cysteine to phenylalanine, the CDR3 counts 15 amino acids. The entry retains the CDR3 DNA only, 45 bases that are in frame from base 1. The germline V gene provides CDR1 MNHNS and CDR2 SASEGT. In total, 630 or so healthy bone marrow donors made up the cohort. At the time of sampling, all cohort members were nominally healthy, though unrecorded immune exposures were likely present. The donor was CMV seronegative and was included in the group of several hundred seronegative cohort members. Each donor provided a peripheral blood sample, and peripheral blood mononuclear cells were used for TCR beta sequencing. The Qiagen DNeasy Blood Extraction Kit was used to extract genomic DNA from the blood cell samples. The library was made by the immunoSEQ multiplex PCR assay. The multiplex PCR relied on a mix of 60 forward primers for TCR Vbeta segments and 13 reverse primers for TCR Jbeta segments. A multiplex PCR assay on genomic DNA amplified the CDR3 region of rearranged TCR beta genes. Amplified TCR beta libraries were sequenced as 87-base-pair reads on the Illumina HiSeq System. The authors' analysis ran thus. In a later analysis, some 80 million unique TCR beta chains were counted across the approximately 620 repertoires, and around 11 million of these chains were shared by at least two donors. Raw reads were error-corrected and collapsed into unique sequences with a nearest-neighbor algorithm that merged closely related sequences to remove PCR and sequencing errors. CDR3 sequences were aligned to IMGT reference sequences to assign V, D and J gene segments. Each retained sequence needed at least a six-nucleotide match to both a V gene segment and a J gene segment. A rearrangement was called productive if the CDR3 had no stop codons and remained in frame with V and J, and every other rearrangement was called non-productive. CDR3 was defined according to IMGT convention as the region running from the second conserved V-encoded cysteine to the conserved J-encoded phenylalanine. The earlier analysis of more than 450 of the donors excluded sequences that lacked an unambiguous match to a single V gene segment. In an earlier analysis of roughly 600 of the donors, a V segment was called functional when productive rearrangements were above 56.7%, and segregating when the standard deviation between donors exceeded 5%. A statistical classification framework was built to diagnose cytomegalovirus status from the catalog of TCR beta chain sequences. V and J gene assignment, in a later analysis, came from comparing TCR nucleotide sequences with IMGT/GENE-DB human TR gene sequences. A later analysis assigned CDR3 sequences and most-parsimonious VDJ recombination scenarios with the TCRdist pipeline. In a later analysis, each TCR beta chain was defined by its CDR3 amino acid sequence together with its V-gene family, and reads lacking a unique V-gene family were excluded. To address suspected cross-contamination and a sequencing artifact, a later analysis removed a few hundred highly shared, low-generation-probability nucleotide sequences. In a later analysis, a clonal expansion index for each public chain was calculated from normalized within-repertoire ranks of inferred template counts. A later analysis computed generation probabilities with a VDJ recombination model fitted to out-of-frame rearrangements, and checked the results against IGoR. In a later analysis, hypergeometric tests were used to score TCR-TCR, TCR-HLA and TCR-CMV co-occurrence, with a repertoire-size bias correction applied to TCR pairs. A later analysis estimated false discovery rates by permuting HLA or CMV assignments 20 times. In a later analysis, co-occurring TCRs were grouped using DBSCAN, and TCRdist sequence similarity was added for clustering within HLA-allele-positive subsets. Co-occurrence clustering excluded repertoires with fewer than 30,000 or more than 120,000 public chains, plus five with anomalous nucleotide sharing. TCRdb took this table from immuneACCESS and kept in-frame rearrangements with V and J called. Such tables lack part of the clones; where checked against another copy, unresolved V genes explain under half of the gap, and the rest is unexplained. D and trimming come from the DNA, and the V and J calls and clone size come from that table. The table kept for this sample lists more than 90,000 clones. The ten largest clonotypes hold approximately 3.7% of the sample.

As for this clone: The specificity of this receptor is unknown.

The sample consisted of PBMCs. This sequence uses TRBV6-1 and TRBJ2-5, with 9 central nucleotides matching TRBD2. The sequence was obtained from a man aged 30 to 39 in good health and CMV-seronegative. The DNA sequence is as follows: TGTGCCAGCGCCTTGGCGGGGGGGACCCAAGAGACCCAGTACTTC. Translated, it reads CASALAGGTQETQYF.